The rows below give T cell receptor beta chains drawn from one sample of a study of blood T cell repertoires in COVID-19. Sequenced by immunoSEQ multiplex PCR; TCRdb stores in-frame clones only, minus some. Among more than 300,000 clones listed, about 93% were seen once. The material sequenced was peripheral blood. These TCRs come from a woman aged 18-35 years who had recovered from COVID-19. CDR3s include the opening cysteine and the closing phenylalanine or tryptophan. Each record gives: J gene, clone size, D gene, V gene, CDR3 protein, CDR3 DNA. A D gene is named only where the DNA matches it firmly. Clone size appears in some rows only: once, few, many, or a class for an expanded clone.

J gene: TRBJ2-4
clone size: -
D gene: TRBD1
V gene: TRBV12-3/TRBV12-4
CDR3 protein: CASSIRQGNIQYF
CDR3 DNA: TGTGCCAGCAGTATACGACAGGGAAACATTCAGTACTTC

J gene: TRBJ1-2
clone size: -
D gene: -
V gene: TRBV6-5
CDR3 protein: CASSLTGYPSNYGYTF
CDR3 DNA: TGTGCCAGCAGTTTGACAGGCTACCCATCCAACTATGGCTACACCTTC

J gene: TRBJ2-1
clone size: -
D gene: -
V gene: TRBV19
CDR3 protein: CASSRDAGIIYNEQFF
CDR3 DNA: TGTGCCAGTAGTAGGGATGCGGGGATTATCTACAATGAGCAGTTCTTC

J gene: TRBJ2-3
clone size: -
D gene: -
V gene: TRBV29-1
CDR3 protein: CSVALGRLIVASGTDTQYF
CDR3 DNA: TGCAGCGTTGCCCTCGGACGGTTGATTGTAGCGTCGGGCACAGATACGCAGTATTTT

J gene: TRBJ1-2
clone size: -
D gene: TRBD1
V gene: TRBV7-9
CDR3 protein: CASSSDRNTNYGYTF
CDR3 DNA: TGTGCCAGCAGCTCGGACAGGAATACTAACTATGGCTACACCTTC

J gene: TRBJ2-5
clone size: -
D gene: TRBD2
V gene: TRBV10-1
CDR3 protein: CASSLGLAGDSETQYF
CDR3 DNA: TGCGCCAGCAGTCTGGGACTAGCGGGAGATTCGGAGACCCAGTACTTC

J gene: TRBJ2-5
clone size: -
D gene: TRBD1
V gene: TRBV5-5
CDR3 protein: CASSGRASWTGRSQETQYF
CDR3 DNA: TGTGCCAGCAGCGGAAGAGCTTCCTGGACAGGGAGAAGCCAAGAGACCCAGTACTTC

J gene: TRBJ1-1
clone size: -
D gene: -
V gene: TRBV30
CDR3 protein: CAWSVGTYEAFF
CDR3 DNA: TGTGCCTGGAGTGTTGGGACATATGAAGCTTTCTTT

J gene: TRBJ2-1
clone size: -
D gene: TRBD2
V gene: TRBV14
CDR3 protein: CASSQAWREGHNEQFF
CDR3 DNA: TGTGCCAGCAGCCAAGCATGGCGGGAGGGCCACAATGAGCAGTTCTTC

J gene: TRBJ2-2
clone size: -
D gene: TRBD2
V gene: TRBV4-3
CDR3 protein: CASSQEFFGAGGRNTGELFF
CDR3 DNA: TGCGCCAGCAGCCAAGAATTCTTTGGAGCGGGAGGAAGGAACACCGGGGAGCTGTTTTTT

J gene: TRBJ2-5
clone size: -
D gene: TRBD1
V gene: TRBV5-1
CDR3 protein: CASSLLNRGETQYF
CDR3 DNA: TGCGCCAGCAGCTTGCTAAACAGGGGAGAGACCCAGTACTTC

J gene: TRBJ1-6
clone size: -
D gene: -
V gene: TRBV2
CDR3 protein: CASSVEGNSPLHF
CDR3 DNA: TGTGCCAGCAGTGTGGAGGGGAATTCACCCCTCCACTTT

J gene: TRBJ2-1
clone size: -
D gene: TRBD2
V gene: TRBV10-3
CDR3 protein: CAIKTGTSSSEQFF
CDR3 DNA: TGTGCCATCAAAACCGGGACTAGCTCTTCTGAGCAGTTCTTC

J gene: TRBJ2-6
clone size: -
D gene: -
V gene: TRBV2
CDR3 protein: CASSSLTAGANVLTF
CDR3 DNA: TGTGCCAGCAGCAGCTTGACAGCTGGGGCCAACGTCCTGACTTTC

J gene: TRBJ1-2
clone size: -
D gene: -
V gene: TRBV7-9
CDR3 protein: CASSLGGRYYGYTF
CDR3 DNA: TGTGCCAGCAGCTTAGGGGGCCGGTACTATGGCTACACCTTC

J gene: TRBJ1-6
clone size: -
D gene: TRBD1
V gene: TRBV19
CDR3 protein: CASKTGDRENFDSPLHF
CDR3 DNA: TGTGCCAGTAAGACGGGGGACAGGGAGAACTTTGATTCACCCCTCCACTTT

J gene: TRBJ1-1
clone size: -
D gene: -
V gene: TRBV12-3/TRBV12-4
CDR3 protein: CASSTGWEAFF
CDR3 DNA: TGTGCCAGCAGTACAGGGTGGGAAGCTTTCTTT

J gene: TRBJ2-5
clone size: -
D gene: TRBD2
V gene: TRBV24-1
CDR3 protein: CATIKVAGGKETQYF
CDR3 DNA: TGTGCCACCATAAAGGTAGCGGGAGGCAAAGAGACCCAGTACTTC

J gene: TRBJ1-2
clone size: -
D gene: -
V gene: TRBV3-1/TRBV3-2
CDR3 protein: CASSQTGKDYGYTF
CDR3 DNA: TGTGCCAGCAGCCAAACGGGGAAGGACTATGGCTACACCTTC

J gene: TRBJ2-1
clone size: few
D gene: TRBD2
V gene: TRBV7-9
CDR3 protein: CASSETSGSGIEQFF
CDR3 DNA: TGTGCCAGCAGCGAGACTAGCGGGAGTGGAATTGAGCAGTTCTTC

J gene: TRBJ2-5
clone size: -
D gene: TRBD2
V gene: TRBV7-9
CDR3 protein: CASSESGRGGETQYF
CDR3 DNA: TGTGCCAGCAGCGAGAGCGGGAGAGGAGGGGAGACCCAGTACTTC

J gene: TRBJ2-2
clone size: -
D gene: -
V gene: TRBV6-6
CDR3 protein: CASSKARTLGELFF
CDR3 DNA: TGTGCCAGCAGCAAAGCCCGGACACTCGGGGAGCTGTTTTTT

J gene: TRBJ2-1
clone size: -
D gene: TRBD1
V gene: TRBV11-3
CDR3 protein: CASSASSGTGGANEQFF
CDR3 DNA: TGTGCCAGCAGCGCCTCTTCCGGGACAGGGGGCGCGAATGAGCAGTTCTTC

J gene: TRBJ2-1
clone size: -
D gene: TRBD2
V gene: TRBV24-1
CDR3 protein: CATSDLTSLSVNEQFF
CDR3 DNA: TGTGCCACCAGTGACCTGACTAGCCTTAGCGTGAATGAGCAGTTCTTC

J gene: TRBJ1-4
clone size: -
D gene: TRBD1
V gene: TRBV19
CDR3 protein: CASSDREAEKLFF
CDR3 DNA: TGTGCCAGTAGCGACAGGGAGGCGGAAAAACTGTTTTTT

J gene: TRBJ2-5
clone size: -
D gene: TRBD1
V gene: TRBV10-1
CDR3 protein: CASSESFLGQGGTQYF
CDR3 DNA: TGCGCCAGCAGTGAGTCCTTTCTCGGACAGGGAGGGACCCAGTACTTC

J gene: TRBJ2-1
clone size: -
D gene: -
V gene: TRBV20-1
CDR3 protein: CSVYLNEQFF
CDR3 DNA: TGCAGTGTTTATCTCAATGAGCAGTTCTTC

J gene: TRBJ2-2
clone size: -
D gene: TRBD2
V gene: TRBV5-1
CDR3 protein: CASSLGRTSGIPGELFF
CDR3 DNA: TGCGCCAGCAGCTTGGGGAGGACTAGCGGGATCCCCGGGGAGCTGTTTTTT

J gene: TRBJ1-2
clone size: -
D gene: -
V gene: TRBV2
CDR3 protein: CASSEAEPRRYGYTF
CDR3 DNA: TGTGCCAGCAGTGAAGCGGAACCTAGGCGATATGGCTACACCTTC

J gene: TRBJ2-3
clone size: -
D gene: TRBD2
V gene: TRBV4-2
CDR3 protein: CASSYSSGPPSTDTQYF
CDR3 DNA: TGTGCCAGCAGCTACTCTAGCGGGCCCCCTAGCACAGATACGCAGTATTTT

J gene: TRBJ1-2
clone size: -
D gene: -
V gene: TRBV6-6
CDR3 protein: CAITLGGGGYGYTF
CDR3 DNA: TGTGCCATCACCTTGGGAGGGGGAGGTTATGGCTACACCTTC

J gene: TRBJ2-2
clone size: -
D gene: -
V gene: TRBV7-2
CDR3 protein: CASSLISGNTGELFF
CDR3 DNA: TGTGCCAGCAGCTTAATCTCAGGGAACACCGGGGAGCTGTTTTTT

J gene: TRBJ1-2
clone size: -
D gene: -
V gene: TRBV9
CDR3 protein: CASRQQGYGYTF
CDR3 DNA: TGTGCCAGCAGACAACAGGGCTATGGCTACACCTTC

J gene: TRBJ2-5
clone size: -
D gene: -
V gene: TRBV3-1/TRBV3-2
CDR3 protein: CASSQELGTETQYF
CDR3 DNA: TGTGCCAGCAGCCAAGAATTGGGCACCGAGACCCAGTACTTC

J gene: TRBJ2-3
clone size: many
D gene: TRBD1
V gene: TRBV18
CDR3 protein: CASSRDRGADTQYF
CDR3 DNA: TGTGCCAGCTCACGTGACAGGGGGGCAGATACGCAGTATTTT

J gene: TRBJ1-1
clone size: once
D gene: -
V gene: TRBV6-5
CDR3 protein: CASGKRRTANTEAFF
CDR3 DNA: TGTGCCAGCGGAAAAAGAAGGACAGCTAACACTGAAGCTTTCTTT

J gene: TRBJ2-5
clone size: -
D gene: -
V gene: TRBV13
CDR3 protein: CASSYGLQETQYF
CDR3 DNA: TGTGCCAGCAGCTACGGACTGCAAGAGACCCAGTACTTC

J gene: TRBJ1-4
clone size: -
D gene: -
V gene: TRBV19
CDR3 protein: CASSMMAANEKLFF
CDR3 DNA: TGTGCCAGTAGTATGATGGCAGCGAATGAAAAACTGTTTTTT

J gene: TRBJ2-1
clone size: -
D gene: -
V gene: TRBV4-3
CDR3 protein: CASSTSLVSLAYNEQFF
CDR3 DNA: TGCGCCAGCAGCACCTCACTAGTTTCCTTAGCCTACAATGAGCAGTTCTTC

J gene: TRBJ2-3
clone size: -
D gene: -
V gene: TRBV24-1
CDR3 protein: CATGPAGTDTQYF
CDR3 DNA: TGTGCCACCGGGCCAGCGGGCACAGATACGCAGTATTTT

J gene: TRBJ2-1
clone size: -
D gene: TRBD2
V gene: TRBV4-3
CDR3 protein: CASSQDSPSAGAYNEQFF
CDR3 DNA: TGCGCCAGCAGCCAAGATTCCCCCTCAGCGGGAGCCTACAATGAGCAGTTCTTC

J gene: TRBJ2-1
clone size: -
D gene: TRBD2
V gene: TRBV6-2/TRBV6-3
CDR3 protein: CASSYGAGVENEQFF
CDR3 DNA: TGTGCCAGCAGTTATGGAGCGGGAGTTGAAAATGAGCAGTTCTTC

J gene: TRBJ2-1
clone size: -
D gene: -
V gene: TRBV6-2/TRBV6-3
CDR3 protein: CASSYSRGPVLGEQFF
CDR3 DNA: TGTGCCAGCAGTTACTCGCGCGGGCCCGTACTGGGTGAGCAGTTCTTC

J gene: TRBJ1-1
clone size: -
D gene: TRBD1
V gene: TRBV2
CDR3 protein: CASSGTVNTEAFF
CDR3 DNA: TGTGCCAGCAGCGGGACAGTGAACACTGAAGCTTTCTTT

J gene: TRBJ1-5
clone size: -
D gene: TRBD1
V gene: TRBV2
CDR3 protein: CASSTGGYQPQHF
CDR3 DNA: TGTGCCAGCAGTACAGGGGGTTATCAGCCCCAGCATTTT

J gene: TRBJ1-5
clone size: -
D gene: -
V gene: TRBV12-5
CDR3 protein: CASNLEGPQHF
CDR3 DNA: TGTGCTAGTAACCTCGAGGGGCCCCAGCATTTT